This note documents a single TCR beta chain sequence. Its antigen is as yet unknown. The data originate from a study of cytomegalovirus exposure and HLA in healthy donors. The CDR3 is 14 amino acids. Trimming took 1 base from V and 5 from J, leaving 11 bases between them. Germline values: CDR1 MGHRA, CDR2 YSYEKL. Study-level results: Among the sequence variants, a highly shared cluster was likely an artifact of sequencing.

PCR involved 60 Vbeta and 13 Jbeta primers. The data were produced by immunoSEQ multiplex PCR, yet TCRdb's version contains in-frame clones alone and is incomplete. The repertoire holds tens of thousands of clones, 55% to 70% seen once, with 15% in the top ten. At the time of sampling, donors were nominally healthy, though unrecorded immune exposures were likely. The receptor was isolated from a woman aged 40 to 50 in good health and CMV-seropositive. Sequenced material: PBMCs. V is TRBV4-1 and J is TRBJ1-1; a possible D gene is TRBD1 (6 bases). The CDR3 loop is CASSQVLRGTEAFF. The CDR3 nucleotides read TGCGCCAGCAGCCAAGTCCTCAGGGGTACTGAAGCTTTCTTT.